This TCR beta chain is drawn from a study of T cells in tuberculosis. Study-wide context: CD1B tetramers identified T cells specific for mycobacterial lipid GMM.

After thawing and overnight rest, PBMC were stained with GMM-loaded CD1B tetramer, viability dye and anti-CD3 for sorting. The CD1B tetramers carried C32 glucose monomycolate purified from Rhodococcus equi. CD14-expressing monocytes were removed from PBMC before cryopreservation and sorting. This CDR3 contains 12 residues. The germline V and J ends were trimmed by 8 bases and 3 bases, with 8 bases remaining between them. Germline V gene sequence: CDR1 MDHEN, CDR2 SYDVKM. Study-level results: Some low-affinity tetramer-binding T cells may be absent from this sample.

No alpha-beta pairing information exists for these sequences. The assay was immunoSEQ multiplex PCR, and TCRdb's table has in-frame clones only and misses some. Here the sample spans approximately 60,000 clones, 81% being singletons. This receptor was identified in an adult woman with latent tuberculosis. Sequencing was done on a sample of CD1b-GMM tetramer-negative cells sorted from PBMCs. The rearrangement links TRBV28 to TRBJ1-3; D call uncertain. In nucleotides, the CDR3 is TGTGCCAGCCAAGGGAGTGGAAACACCATATATTTT. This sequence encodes CASQGSGNTIYF. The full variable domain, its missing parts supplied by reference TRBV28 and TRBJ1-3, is DVKVTQSSRYLVKRTGEKVFLECVQDMDHENMFWYRQDPGLGLRLIYFSYDVKMKEKGDIPEGYSVSREKKERFSLILESASTNQTSMYLCASQGSGNTIYFGEGSWLTVV.